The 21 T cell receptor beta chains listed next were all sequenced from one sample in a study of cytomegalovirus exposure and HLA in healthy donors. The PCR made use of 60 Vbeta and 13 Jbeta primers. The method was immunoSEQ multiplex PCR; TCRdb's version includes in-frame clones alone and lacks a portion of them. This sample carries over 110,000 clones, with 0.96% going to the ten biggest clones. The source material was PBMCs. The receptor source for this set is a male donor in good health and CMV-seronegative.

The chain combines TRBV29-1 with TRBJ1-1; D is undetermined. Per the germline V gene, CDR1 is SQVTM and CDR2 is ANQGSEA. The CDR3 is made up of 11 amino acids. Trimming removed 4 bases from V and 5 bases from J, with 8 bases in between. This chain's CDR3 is CSVGSGTEAFF. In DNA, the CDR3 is TGCAGCGTTGGGAGCGGGACTGAAGCTTTCTTT.

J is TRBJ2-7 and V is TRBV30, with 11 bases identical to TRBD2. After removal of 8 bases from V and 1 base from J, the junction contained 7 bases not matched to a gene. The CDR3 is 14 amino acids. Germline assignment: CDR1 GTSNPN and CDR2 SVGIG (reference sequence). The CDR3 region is CAGSGRAESYEQYF. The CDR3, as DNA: TGTGCCGGTAGCGGGAGGGCGGAGTCCTACGAGCAGTACTTC.

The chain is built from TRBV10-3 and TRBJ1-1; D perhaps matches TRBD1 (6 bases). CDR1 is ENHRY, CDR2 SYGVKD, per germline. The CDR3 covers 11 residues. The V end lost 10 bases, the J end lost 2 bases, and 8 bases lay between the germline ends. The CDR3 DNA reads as TGTGCCACAGGGGTCAACACTGAAGCTTTCTTT. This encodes CATGVNTEAFF.

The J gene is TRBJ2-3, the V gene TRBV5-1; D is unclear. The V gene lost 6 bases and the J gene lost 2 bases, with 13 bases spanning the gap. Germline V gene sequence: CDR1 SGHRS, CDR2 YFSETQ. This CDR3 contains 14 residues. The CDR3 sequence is CASTQASITDTQYF. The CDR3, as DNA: TGCGCCAGCACCCAGGCCTCGATCACAGATACGCAGTATTTT.

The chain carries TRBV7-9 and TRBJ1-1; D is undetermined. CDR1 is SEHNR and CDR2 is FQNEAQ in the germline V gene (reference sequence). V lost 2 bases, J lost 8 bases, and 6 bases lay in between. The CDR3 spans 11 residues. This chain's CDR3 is CASSLSTEAFF. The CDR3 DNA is TGTGCCAGCAGCTTAAGCACCGAAGCTTTCTTT.

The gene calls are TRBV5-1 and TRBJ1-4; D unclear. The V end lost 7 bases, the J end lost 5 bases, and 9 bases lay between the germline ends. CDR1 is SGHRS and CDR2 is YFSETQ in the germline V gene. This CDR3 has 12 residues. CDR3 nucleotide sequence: TGCGCCAGCGGAACGGGGAATGAAAAACTGTTTTTT. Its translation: CASGTGNEKLFF.

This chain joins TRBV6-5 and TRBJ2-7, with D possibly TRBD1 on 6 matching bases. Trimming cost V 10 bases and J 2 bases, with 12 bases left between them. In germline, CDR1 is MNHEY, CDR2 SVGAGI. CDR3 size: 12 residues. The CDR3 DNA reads TGTGCCACCCGGACAGCTCCCTACGAGCAGTACTTC. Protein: CATRTAPYEQYF.

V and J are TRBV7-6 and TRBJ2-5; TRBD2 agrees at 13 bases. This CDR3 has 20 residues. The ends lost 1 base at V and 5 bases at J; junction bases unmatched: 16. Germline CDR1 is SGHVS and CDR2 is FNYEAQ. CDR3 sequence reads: CASSLVTFRTSGSTPETQYF. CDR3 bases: TGTGCCAGCAGCTTAGTCACGTTTCGGACTAGCGGGAGTACCCCGGAGACCCAGTACTTC.

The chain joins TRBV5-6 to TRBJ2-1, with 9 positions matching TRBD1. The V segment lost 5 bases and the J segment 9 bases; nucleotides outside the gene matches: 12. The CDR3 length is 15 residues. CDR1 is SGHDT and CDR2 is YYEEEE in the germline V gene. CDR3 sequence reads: CASREAGTGIFEQFF. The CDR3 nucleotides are TGTGCCAGCAGAGAGGCCGGGACAGGGATTTTTGAGCAGTTCTTC.

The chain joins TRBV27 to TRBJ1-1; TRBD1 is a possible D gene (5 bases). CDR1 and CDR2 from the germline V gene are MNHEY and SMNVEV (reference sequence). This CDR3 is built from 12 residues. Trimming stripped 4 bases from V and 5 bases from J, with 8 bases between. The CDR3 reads CASSYGGTEAFF. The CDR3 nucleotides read TGTGCCAGCAGTTATGGGGGGACTGAAGCTTTCTTT.

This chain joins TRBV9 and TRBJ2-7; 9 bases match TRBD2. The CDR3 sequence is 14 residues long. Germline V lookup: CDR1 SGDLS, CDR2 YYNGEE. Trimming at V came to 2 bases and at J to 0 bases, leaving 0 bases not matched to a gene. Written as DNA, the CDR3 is TGTGCCAGCAGCGTTAGCGGGGGCTCCTACGAGCAGTACTTC. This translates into CASSVSGGSYEQYF.

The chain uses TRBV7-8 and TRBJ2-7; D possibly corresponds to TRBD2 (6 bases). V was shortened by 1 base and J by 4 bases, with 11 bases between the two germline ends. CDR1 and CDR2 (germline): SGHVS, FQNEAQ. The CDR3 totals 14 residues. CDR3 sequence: CASSLEAGSYEQYF. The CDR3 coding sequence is TGTGCCAGCAGCTTAGAGGCGGGGAGTTACGAGCAGTACTTC.

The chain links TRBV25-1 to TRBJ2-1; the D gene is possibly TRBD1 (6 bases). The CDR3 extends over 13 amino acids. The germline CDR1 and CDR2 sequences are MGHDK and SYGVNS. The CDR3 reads CVTAVEGVNEQFF. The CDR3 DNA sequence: TGTGTGACCGCAGTTGAGGGGGTGAATGAGCAGTTCTTC. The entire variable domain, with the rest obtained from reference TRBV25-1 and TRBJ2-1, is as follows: EADIYQTPRYLVIGTGKKITLECSQTMGHDKMYWYQQDPGMELHLIHYSYGVNSTEKGDLSSESTVSRIRTEHFPLTLESARPSHTSQYLCVTAVEGVNEQFFGPGTRLTVL.

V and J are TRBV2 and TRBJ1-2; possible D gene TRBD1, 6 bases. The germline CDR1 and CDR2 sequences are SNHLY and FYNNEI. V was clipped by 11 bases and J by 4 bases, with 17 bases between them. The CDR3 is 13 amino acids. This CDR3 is CALGGGLVYGYTF. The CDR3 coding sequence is TGTGCCCTGGGAGGGGGACTAGTCTATGGCTACACCTTC.

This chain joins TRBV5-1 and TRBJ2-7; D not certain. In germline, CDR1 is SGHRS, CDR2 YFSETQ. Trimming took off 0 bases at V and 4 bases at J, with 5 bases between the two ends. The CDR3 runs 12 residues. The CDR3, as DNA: TGCGCCAGCAGCTTGGTAGAGTACGAGCAGTACTTC. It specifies CASSLVEYEQYF.

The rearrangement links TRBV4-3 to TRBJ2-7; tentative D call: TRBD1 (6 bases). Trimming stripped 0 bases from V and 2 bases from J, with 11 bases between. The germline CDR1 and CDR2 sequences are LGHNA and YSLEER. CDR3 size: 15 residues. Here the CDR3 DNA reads TGCGCCAGCAGCCAAGAATCGACAGGAGCCTACGAGCAGTACTTC. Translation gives CASSQESTGAYEQYF.

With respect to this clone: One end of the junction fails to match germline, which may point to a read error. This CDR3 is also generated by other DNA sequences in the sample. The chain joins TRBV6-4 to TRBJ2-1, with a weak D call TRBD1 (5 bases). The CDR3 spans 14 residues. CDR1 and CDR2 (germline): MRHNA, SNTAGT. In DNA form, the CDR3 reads TGCGCCAGCAGTGCCTCGACAGCCTACAATGAGCAGTTCTTC. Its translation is CASSASTAYNEQFF.

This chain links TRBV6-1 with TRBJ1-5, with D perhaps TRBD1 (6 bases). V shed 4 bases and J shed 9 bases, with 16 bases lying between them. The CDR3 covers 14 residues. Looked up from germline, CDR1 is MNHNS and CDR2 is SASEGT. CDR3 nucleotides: TGTGCCAGCAGTGTAGGACAGTACGGAGGGCCCCAGCATTTT. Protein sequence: CASSVGQYGGPQHF.

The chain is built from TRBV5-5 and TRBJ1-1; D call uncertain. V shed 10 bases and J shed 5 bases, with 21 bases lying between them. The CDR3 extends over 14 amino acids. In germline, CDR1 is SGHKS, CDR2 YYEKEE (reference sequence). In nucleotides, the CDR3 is TGTGCCGGCGCCTATTGGGGAGGGCGAACTGAAGCTTTCTTT. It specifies CAGAYWGGRTEAFF.

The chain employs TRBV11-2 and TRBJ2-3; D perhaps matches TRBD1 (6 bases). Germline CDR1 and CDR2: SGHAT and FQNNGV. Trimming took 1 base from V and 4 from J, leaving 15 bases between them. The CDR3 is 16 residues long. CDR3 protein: CASSLGFRGIADTQYF. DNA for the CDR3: TGTGCCAGCAGCTTAGGGTTCAGGGGAATTGCAGATACGCAGTATTTT.

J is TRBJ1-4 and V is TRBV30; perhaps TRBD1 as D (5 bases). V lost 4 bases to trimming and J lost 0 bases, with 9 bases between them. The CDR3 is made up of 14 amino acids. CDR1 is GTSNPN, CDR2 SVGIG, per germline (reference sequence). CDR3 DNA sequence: TGTGCCTGGACAGGGCATGCAACTAATGAAAAACTGTTTTTT. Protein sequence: CAWTGHATNEKLFF.